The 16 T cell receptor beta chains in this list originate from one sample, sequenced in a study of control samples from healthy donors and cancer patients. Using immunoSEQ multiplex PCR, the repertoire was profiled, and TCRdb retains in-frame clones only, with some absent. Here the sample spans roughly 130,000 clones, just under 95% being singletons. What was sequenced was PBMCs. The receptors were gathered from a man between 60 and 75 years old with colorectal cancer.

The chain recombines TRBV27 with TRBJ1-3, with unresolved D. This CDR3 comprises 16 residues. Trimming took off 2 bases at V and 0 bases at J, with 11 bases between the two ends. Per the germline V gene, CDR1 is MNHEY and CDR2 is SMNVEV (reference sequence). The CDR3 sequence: CASSLSQSISGNTIYF. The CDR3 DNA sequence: TGTGCCAGCAGTTTAAGTCAAAGCATCTCTGGAAACACCATATATTTT.

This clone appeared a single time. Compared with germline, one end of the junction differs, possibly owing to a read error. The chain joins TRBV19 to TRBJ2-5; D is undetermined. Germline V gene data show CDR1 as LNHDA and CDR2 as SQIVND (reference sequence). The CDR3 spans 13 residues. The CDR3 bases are TGTGCCAGTAGTATCTCGTCCGGAGAGGCCCAGTACTTC. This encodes CASSISSGEAQYF.

CDR3 sequence: CASSLYTGSITGELFF. In nucleotides, the CDR3 is TGCGCCAGCAGCTTATACACCGGGTCAATAACCGGGGAGCTGTTTTTT. This chain connects TRBV5-1 to TRBJ2-2, with no clear D. V dropped 2 bases and J dropped 5 bases, with 16 bases sitting between them. Looked up from germline, CDR1 is SGHRS and CDR2 is YFSETQ. This CDR3 has 16 residues.

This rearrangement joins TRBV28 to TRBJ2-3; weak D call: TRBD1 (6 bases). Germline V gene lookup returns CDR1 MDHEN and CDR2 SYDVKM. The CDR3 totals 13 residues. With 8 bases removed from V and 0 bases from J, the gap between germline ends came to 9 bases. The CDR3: CASEDSSTDTQYF. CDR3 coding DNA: TGTGCCAGCGAGGACAGCAGCACAGATACGCAGTATTTT.

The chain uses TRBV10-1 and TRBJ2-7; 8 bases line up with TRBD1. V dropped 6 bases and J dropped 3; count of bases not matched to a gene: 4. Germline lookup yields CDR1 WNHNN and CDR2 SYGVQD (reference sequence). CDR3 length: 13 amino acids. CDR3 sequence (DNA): TGCGCCAGCAGCTTACAGGGGGACTACGAGCAGTACTTC. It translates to CASSLQGDYEQYF.

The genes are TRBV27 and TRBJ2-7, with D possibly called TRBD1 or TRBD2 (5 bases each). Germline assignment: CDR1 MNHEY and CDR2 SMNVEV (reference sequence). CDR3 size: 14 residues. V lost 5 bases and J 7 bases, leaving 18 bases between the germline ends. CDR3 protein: CASSPGTTPKEQYF. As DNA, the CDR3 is TGTGCCAGCAGTCCAGGGACGACCCCCAAAGAGCAGTACTTC.

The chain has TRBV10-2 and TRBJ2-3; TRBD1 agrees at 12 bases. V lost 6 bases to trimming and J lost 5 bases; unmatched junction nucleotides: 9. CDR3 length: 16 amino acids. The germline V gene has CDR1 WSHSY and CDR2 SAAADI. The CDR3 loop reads CASRDPGTGGVDTQYF. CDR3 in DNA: TGCGCCAGCAGAGACCCCGGGACAGGGGGCGTAGATACGCAGTATTTT.

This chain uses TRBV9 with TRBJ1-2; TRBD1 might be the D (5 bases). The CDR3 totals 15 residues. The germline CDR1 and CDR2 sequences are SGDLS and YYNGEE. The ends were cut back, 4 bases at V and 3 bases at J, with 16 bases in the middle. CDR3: CASSPEWGTDYGYTF. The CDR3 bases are TGTGCCAGCAGCCCCGAGTGGGGGACCGACTATGGCTACACCTTC. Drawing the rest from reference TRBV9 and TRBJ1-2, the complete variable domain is DSGVTQTPKHLITATGQRVTLRCSPRSGDLSVYWYQQSLDQGLQFLIQYYNGEERAKGNILERFSAQQFPDLHSELNLSSLELGDSALYFCASSPEWGTDYGYTFGSGTRLTVV.

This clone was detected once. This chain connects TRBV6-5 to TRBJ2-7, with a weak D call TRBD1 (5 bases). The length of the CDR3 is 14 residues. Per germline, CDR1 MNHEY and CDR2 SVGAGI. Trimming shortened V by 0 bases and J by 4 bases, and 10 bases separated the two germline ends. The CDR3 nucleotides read TGTGCCAGCAGTTACTCTGCAGGGCATTACGAGCAGTACTTC. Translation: CASSYSAGHYEQYF.

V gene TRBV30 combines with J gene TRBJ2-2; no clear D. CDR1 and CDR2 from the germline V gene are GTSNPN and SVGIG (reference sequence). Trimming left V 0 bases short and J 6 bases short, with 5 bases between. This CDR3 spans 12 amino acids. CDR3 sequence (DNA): TGTGCCTGGAGTGTACAATCCGGGGAGCTGTTTTTT. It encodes CAWSVQSGELFF.

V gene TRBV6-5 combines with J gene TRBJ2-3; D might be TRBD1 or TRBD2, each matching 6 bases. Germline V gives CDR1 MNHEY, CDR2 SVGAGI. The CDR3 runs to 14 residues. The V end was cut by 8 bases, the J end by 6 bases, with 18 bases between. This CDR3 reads CASQSGAAGDTQYF. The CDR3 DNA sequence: TGTGCCAGCCAGTCGGGGGCCGCCGGGGATACGCAGTATTTT.

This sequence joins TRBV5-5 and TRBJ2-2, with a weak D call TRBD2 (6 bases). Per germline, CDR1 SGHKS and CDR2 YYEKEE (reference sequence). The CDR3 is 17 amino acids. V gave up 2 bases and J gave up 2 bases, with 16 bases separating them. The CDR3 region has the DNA TGTGCCAGCAGCTTCGTCTTGGGGACTGAAAACACCGGGGAGCTGTTTTTT. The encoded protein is CASSFVLGTENTGELFF.

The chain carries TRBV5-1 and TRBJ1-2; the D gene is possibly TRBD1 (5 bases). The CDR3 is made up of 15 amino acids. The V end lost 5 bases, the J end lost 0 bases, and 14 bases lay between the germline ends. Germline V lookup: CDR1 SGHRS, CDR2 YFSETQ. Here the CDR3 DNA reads TGCGCCAGCAGGGGGGACGTCGCAGCTAACTATGGCTACACCTTC. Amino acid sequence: CASRGDVAANYGYTF.

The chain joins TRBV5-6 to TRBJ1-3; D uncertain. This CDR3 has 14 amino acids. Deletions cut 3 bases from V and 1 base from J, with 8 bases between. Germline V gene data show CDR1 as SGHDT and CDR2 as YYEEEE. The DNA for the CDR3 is TGTGCCAGCAGCTGGACGGGGTCTGGAAACACCATATATTTT. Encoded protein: CASSWTGSGNTIYF.

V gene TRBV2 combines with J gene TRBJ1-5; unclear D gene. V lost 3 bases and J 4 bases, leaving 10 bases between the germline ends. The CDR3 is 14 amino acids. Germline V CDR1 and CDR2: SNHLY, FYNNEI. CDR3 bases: TGTGCCAGCAGTGAGGAAGGCAATAATCAGCCCCAGCATTTT. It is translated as CASSEEGNNQPQHF.

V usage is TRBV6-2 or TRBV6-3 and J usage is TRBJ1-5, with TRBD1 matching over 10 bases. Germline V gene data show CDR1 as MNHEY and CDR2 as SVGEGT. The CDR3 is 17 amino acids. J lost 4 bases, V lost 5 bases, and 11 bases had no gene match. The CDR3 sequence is CASSPVMDRGRNQPQHF. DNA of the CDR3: TGTGCCAGCAGTCCCGTTATGGACAGGGGGAGAAATCAGCCCCAGCATTTT.